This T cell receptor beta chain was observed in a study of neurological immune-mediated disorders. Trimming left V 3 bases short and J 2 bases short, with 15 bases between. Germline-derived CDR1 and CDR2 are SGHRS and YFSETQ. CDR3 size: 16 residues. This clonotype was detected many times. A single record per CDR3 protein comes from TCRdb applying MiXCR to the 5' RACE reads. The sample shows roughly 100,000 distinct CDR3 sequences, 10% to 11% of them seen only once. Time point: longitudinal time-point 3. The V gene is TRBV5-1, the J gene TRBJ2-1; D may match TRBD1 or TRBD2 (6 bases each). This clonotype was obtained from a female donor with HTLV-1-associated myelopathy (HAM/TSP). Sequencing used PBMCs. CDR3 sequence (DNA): TGCGCCAGCAGCTCCGAGGGGGGAGGCGCCTACAATGAGCAGTTCTTC. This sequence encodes CASSSEGGGAYNEQFF. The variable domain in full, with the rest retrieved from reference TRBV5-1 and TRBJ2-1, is KAGVTQTPRYLIKTRGQQVTLSCSPISGHRSVSWYQQTPGQGLQFLFEYFSETQRNKGNFPGRFSGRQFSNSRSEMNVSTLELGDSALYLCASSSEGGGAYNEQFFGPGTRLTVL.